The next 21 T cell receptor beta chains were all read from a single sample in a study of cytomegalovirus exposure and HLA in healthy donors. The protocol was immunoSEQ multiplex PCR, while the TCRdb copy is restricted to in-frame clones and leaves out a portion. The repertoire holds over 80,000 clones, with 85% as singletons. The sequencing input was PBMCs. All receptors derive from a man between 18 and 35 years old in good health and CMV-seropositive.

In its sample, this clone was seen a few times. The chain recombines TRBV10-1 with TRBJ2-7; a weak D match, TRBD2 (6 bases). V dropped 5 bases and J dropped 2 bases, with 10 bases sitting between them. The CDR3 contains 13 residues. Germline V CDR1 and CDR2: WNHNN, SYGVQD (reference sequence). This CDR3 reads CASSLTSPYEQYV. In DNA, the CDR3 is TGCGCCAGCAGTCTTACTAGCCCCTACGAGCAGTACGTC.

This clone has just one count. The chain carries TRBV7-9 and TRBJ1-2, with a possible D match to TRBD1 (5 bases). Germline V lookup: CDR1 SEHNR, CDR2 FQNEAQ (reference sequence). There are 14 residues in the CDR3. V lost 1 base and J 4 bases, leaving 10 bases between the germline ends. In DNA form, the CDR3 reads TGTGCCAGCAGCTTAGTGGCGACAGCCTATGGCTACACCTTC. This translates into CASSLVATAYGYTF.

This clone was detected ten times or more. Here the CDR3 reads CASSWIRDDNQPQHF. The CDR3 coding sequence is TGTGCCAGCAGTTGGATCCGGGATGACAATCAGCCCCAGCATTTT. The chain joins TRBV6-1 to TRBJ1-5, with no clear D. The V end lost 5 bases, the J end lost 3 bases, and 14 bases lay between the germline ends. The CDR3 is 15 residues long. Per germline, CDR1 MNHNS and CDR2 SASEGT.

This clone was observed once. The chain combines TRBV30 with TRBJ1-4; the D gene is possibly TRBD1 (5 bases). Deletions cut 5 bases from V and 8 bases from J, with 15 bases between. CDR1 GTSNPN and CDR2 SVGIG come from the germline V gene (reference sequence). CDR3 size: 13 residues. The CDR3 DNA reads TGTGCCTGGCAAGGGCAGGGCCGCGAAAAACTGTTTTTT. This gives the protein CAWQGQGREKLFF.

The chain couples TRBV10-3 to TRBJ1-2; possibly TRBD1 for D (6 bases). This CDR3 spans 13 amino acids. The germline V gene has CDR1 ENHRY and CDR2 SYGVKD. Trimming took 5 bases from V and 6 from J, leaving 13 bases between them. The CDR3 sequence is CAISQTGLHGYTF. Written as DNA, the CDR3 is TGTGCCATCAGTCAGACAGGCCTACATGGCTACACCTTC.

The V gene is TRBV19, the J gene TRBJ1-5; D remains ambiguous. Trimming cost V 3 bases and J 3 bases, with 12 bases left between them. Germline assignment: CDR1 LNHDA and CDR2 SQIVND (reference sequence). The length of the CDR3 is 15 residues. The CDR3 here is CASSIRGRDNQPQHF. For the CDR3, the DNA is TGTGCCAGTAGTATTCGCGGTCGGGACAATCAGCCCCAGCATTTT.

For the CDR3, the DNA is TGTGCCAGCAGCCTAGAGACAGGGGGTAGTGGCTACACCTTC. Translation gives CASSLETGGSGYTF. V and J are TRBV7-9 and TRBJ1-2; 9 nucleotides line up with TRBD1. The CDR3 loop spans 14 amino acids. The V segment lost 5 bases and the J segment 7 bases; nucleotides outside the gene matches: 8. CDR1 is SEHNR and CDR2 is FQNEAQ in the germline V gene (reference sequence).

The chain employs TRBV6-6 and TRBJ1-5; D remains unclear. Germline V gene lookup returns CDR1 MNHNY and CDR2 SVGAGI (reference sequence). V lost 6 bases and J lost 0, with 12 bases in between. The CDR3 extends over 15 amino acids. The CDR3 DNA reads TGTGCCAGCAGAGTCGGGTTGAATAGCAATCAGCCCCAGCATTTT. This translates into CASRVGLNSNQPQHF.

The chain couples TRBV10-1 to TRBJ2-1, with 11 bases identical to TRBD2. The CDR3 is 16 residues long. Looked up from germline, CDR1 is WNHNN and CDR2 is SYGVQD (reference sequence). V lost 6 bases, J lost 2 bases, and 6 bases stayed unmatched. The CDR3 DNA reads TGCGCCAGCAGGCTACTAGCGGGAGTTGCCTACAATGAGCAGTTCTTC. Amino acids: CASRLLAGVAYNEQFF.

The chain links TRBV13 to TRBJ2-1; 9 nucleotides match TRBD2. After removal of 5 bases from V and 10 bases from J, the junction contained 12 bases not matched to a gene. The CDR3 extends over 15 amino acids. Germline loops: CDR1 PRHDT, CDR2 FYEKMQ (reference sequence). This CDR3 is CASSPPGGRAGEQFF. The CDR3 nucleotides are TGTGCCAGCAGCCCCCCGGGCGGGAGGGCCGGGGAGCAGTTCTTC.

V gene TRBV5-5 combines with J gene TRBJ1-1, with TRBD1 matching over 7 bases. Trimming removed 0 bases from V and 4 bases from J; junction bases left unmatched: 15. The germline V gene encodes CDR1 SGHKS and CDR2 YYEKEE (reference sequence). The CDR3 runs 18 residues. The CDR3 is CASSLGVPGTDEPTEAFF. As DNA, the CDR3 is TGTGCCAGCAGCTTGGGAGTACCCGGGACAGACGAACCCACTGAAGCTTTCTTT.

The gene calls are TRBV9 and TRBJ1-2; TRBD1 aligns across 7 bases. CDR3 size: 15 residues. Losses at the gene ends were 4 bases for V and 2 bases for J; bases not matched to a gene: 8. Per germline, CDR1 SGDLS and CDR2 YYNGEE. The CDR3 is CASSSQDRLNYGYTF. CDR3 coding DNA: TGTGCCAGCAGCTCGCAGGACAGGCTGAACTATGGCTACACCTTC.

Only a few counts were recorded for this clone. The chain has TRBV27 and TRBJ2-5; 7 bases agree with TRBD1. V gave up 10 bases and J gave up 0 bases; unmatched junction bases: 11. Germline-derived CDR1 and CDR2 are MNHEY and SMNVEV (reference sequence). This CDR3 spans 15 amino acids. Here the CDR3 reads CATNPTGLNQETQYF. The CDR3, as DNA: TGTGCCACCAACCCGACAGGGCTCAACCAAGAGACCCAGTACTTC.

The chain is built from TRBV7-6 and TRBJ2-1; perhaps TRBD2 as D (6 bases). Trimming left V 4 bases short and J 0 bases short, with 13 bases between. Per the germline V gene, CDR1 is SGHVS and CDR2 is FNYEAQ. The CDR3 sequence is 16 residues long. The DNA for the CDR3 is TGTGCCAGCAGCTCGGAGGGCCTGAGCTCCTACAATGAGCAGTTCTTC. This codes for CASSSEGLSSYNEQFF.

This chain connects TRBV28 to TRBJ1-2; unclear D gene. The CDR3 sequence is 14 residues long. V dropped 10 bases and J dropped 7 bases, with 22 bases sitting between them. Germline V gene data show CDR1 as MDHEN and CDR2 as SYDVKM. CDR3 sequence reads: CATNPPLVTVGYTF. In DNA, the CDR3 is TGTGCCACCAATCCCCCCCTGGTAACGGTTGGCTACACCTTC.

The chain combines TRBV4-1 with TRBJ1-1; D is uncertain. V was trimmed by 1 base and J by 2 bases, leaving 26 bases between them. Per germline, CDR1 MGHRA and CDR2 YSYEKL. The CDR3 is 20 amino acids. This CDR3 reads CASSQAKVGRRDPVNTEAFF. In nucleotides, the CDR3 is TGCGCCAGCAGCCAAGCAAAAGTGGGCCGCCGAGACCCTGTTAACACTGAAGCTTTCTTT.

The rearrangement joins TRBV11-3 to TRBJ2-3, with TRBD2 matching 10 bases. Germline CDR1 reads SGHNT; CDR2 reads YENEEA. Germline trimming cut 1 base from V and 5 bases from J; bases unmatched to any gene: 0. The CDR3 is 14 residues long. The CDR3: CASSLGTSGDTQYF. DNA for the CDR3: TGTGCCAGCAGCTTAGGGACTAGCGGAGATACGCAGTATTTT.

The genes are TRBV7-2 and TRBJ2-7; no clear D. V was cut by 0 bases and J by 2 bases, with 8 bases left in between. Germline V lookup: CDR1 SGHTA, CDR2 FQGNSA. There are 14 residues in the CDR3. The CDR3 bases are TGTGCCAGCAGCTTAGCATACATCACCTACGAGCAGTACTTC. This translates into CASSLAYITYEQYF.

The chain recombines TRBV5-1 with TRBJ2-7, with D hard to call. The CDR3 spans 14 residues. V was clipped by 0 bases and J by 1 base, with 8 bases between them. The germline CDR1 and CDR2 sequences are SGHRS and YFSETQ. The CDR3 region is CASSLAVRSYEQYF. CDR3 nucleotide sequence: TGCGCCAGCAGCTTGGCCGTCAGATCCTACGAGCAGTACTTC. The full variable domain, with the rest looked up from reference TRBV5-1 and TRBJ2-7, is KAGVTQTPRYLIKTRGQQVTLSCSPISGHRSVSWYQQTPGQGLQFLFEYFSETQRNKGNFPGRFSGRQFSNSRSEMNVSTLELGDSALYLCASSLAVRSYEQYFGPGTRLTVT.

V gene TRBV6-5 combines with J gene TRBJ2-7; 12 bases fit TRBD2. The CDR3 totals 14 residues. Germline V gene data show CDR1 as MNHEY and CDR2 as SVGAGI. The V segment lost 10 bases and the J segment 5 bases; nucleotides outside the gene matches: 9. This CDR3 is CATNRLAGEDEQYF. The CDR3 nucleotides are TGTGCCACCAATCGACTAGCGGGAGAGGACGAGCAGTACTTC.

The genes are TRBV30 and TRBJ1-2, with D unresolved. Trimming took off 7 bases at V and 2 bases at J, with 17 bases between the two ends. CDR1 is GTSNPN and CDR2 is SVGIG in the germline V gene (reference sequence). CDR3 length: 14 residues. CDR3 sequence: CAFMAGSWNYGYTF. The CDR3 DNA follows: TGTGCCTTTATGGCGGGCAGTTGGAACTATGGCTACACCTTC.